This entry lists 18 T cell receptor beta chains sequenced from one sample in a study of CD8 T cells in Susac syndrome. An input of roughly 0.45 to 1 ug of RNA was subjected to reverse transcription using random hexamers. TCRdb reanalysed the immunoSEQ multiplex PCR reads using MiXCR and keeps one entry per CDR3 protein. Of tens of thousands of distinct CDR3 sequences listed, 90% to 95% are singletons. Sequenced sample: CD8+ T cells from PBMCs. The origin of the receptors is a human donor with Susac syndrome.

The V call is TRBV2, the J call TRBJ2-4, with D perhaps matching TRBD2 (6 bases). Looked up from germline, CDR1 is SNHLY and CDR2 is FYNNEI. Trimming removed 7 bases at V and 0 bases at J, with 22 bases between. The CDR3 extends over 18 amino acids. CDR3 sequence (DNA): TGTGCCAGCAAGGAGCGGGCAGCAGAACCAATAGCCAAAAACATTCAGTACTTC. As protein: CASKERAAEPIAKNIQYF.

The chain joins TRBV12-3 or TRBV12-4 to TRBJ2-5, with TRBD2 matching 7 bases. The ends lost 2 bases at V and 4 bases at J; junction bases unmatched: 4. The CDR3 sequence is 14 residues long. The CDR3, as DNA: TGTGCCAGCAGTTTATGGCGGGAGCTAGAGACCCAGTACTTC. Protein: CASSLWRELETQYF.

The chain employs TRBV6-1 and TRBJ2-4; perhaps TRBD2 as D (5 bases). V lost 1 base to trimming and J lost 1 base, with 11 bases between them. The CDR3 runs to 16 residues. CDR1 is MNHNS, CDR2 SASEGT, per germline. CDR3 protein: CASSEVGEGAKNIQYF. Written as DNA, the CDR3 is TGTGCCAGCAGTGAAGTAGGAGAGGGTGCCAAAAACATTCAGTACTTC.

The chain carries TRBV29-1 and TRBJ2-3, with TRBD2 as a possible D gene (6 bases). V was pared by 4 bases and J by 4 bases, with 12 bases between. This CDR3 contains 13 residues. CDR1 and CDR2 from the germline V gene are SQVTM and ANQGSEA. CDR3 sequence: CSVAGGTSDTQYF. CDR3 bases: TGCAGCGTTGCGGGCGGGACTTCAGATACGCAGTATTTT.

This chain connects TRBV24-1 to TRBJ2-1; 8 bases are a match to TRBD2. This CDR3 is 14 amino acids long. Germline V lookup: CDR1 KGHDR, CDR2 SFDVKD. J gave up 9 bases and V 2 bases, and 5 bases lay outside the gene matches. The chain's CDR3 is CATSDYGLASEQFF. The CDR3 coding sequence is TGTGCCACCAGTGATTACGGACTAGCCAGTGAGCAGTTCTTC.

This sequence joins TRBV27 and TRBJ2-2, with TRBD2 matching over 11 bases. This CDR3 comprises 17 residues. Germline values: CDR1 MNHEY, CDR2 SMNVEV (reference sequence). The V gene end was trimmed by 0 bases and the J gene end by 7 bases; junction bases not matched to a gene: 7. The CDR3 spells CASSLSLAGAASGELFF. The DNA for the CDR3 is TGTGCCAGCAGTTTATCACTAGCGGGAGCGGCGAGCGGGGAGCTGTTTTTT.

The J gene is TRBJ2-1, the V gene TRBV28; 10 nucleotides match TRBD2. The CDR3 is 15 residues long. Germline-derived CDR1 and CDR2 are MDHEN and SYDVKM. After removal of 8 bases from V and 4 bases from J, the junction contained 8 bases not matched to a gene. The CDR3 region has the DNA TGTGCCAGCGGAGCTAGCGGGAGTCTGTACAATGAGCAGTTCTTC. Protein: CASGASGSLYNEQFF.

J is TRBJ2-5 and V is TRBV30; possibly TRBD2 for D (6 bases). Germline CDR1 reads GTSNPN; CDR2 reads SVGIG (reference sequence). Deletions cut 3 bases from V and 1 base from J, with 9 bases between. This CDR3 spans 13 amino acids. CDR3 amino acids: CAWSPGLQETQYF. Written as DNA, the CDR3 is TGTGCCTGGAGCCCGGGACTCCAAGAGACCCAGTACTTC.

The V gene is TRBV9, the J gene TRBJ2-5, with TRBD2 as a possible D gene (5 bases). This CDR3 has 16 residues. Germline CDR1 is SGDLS and CDR2 is YYNGEE. V was trimmed by 3 bases and J by 2 bases, leaving 17 bases between them. The CDR3 protein is CASSGAGGRGQETQYF. In DNA, the CDR3 is TGTGCCAGCAGCGGGGCCGGCGGGCGTGGGCAAGAGACCCAGTACTTC.

The chain recombines TRBV5-6 with TRBJ2-7; 13 bases are shared with TRBD2. This CDR3 spans 15 amino acids. V gave up 7 bases and J gave up 6 bases; unmatched junction bases: 10. Germline values: CDR1 SGHDT, CDR2 YYEEEE. CDR3 in DNA: TGTGCCAGCGCCGGGGGACTAGCGGGGACCTCCGAGCAGTACTTC. Encoded protein: CASAGGLAGTSEQYF.

The chain joins TRBV20-1 to TRBJ2-1, with D possibly being TRBD2 (7 bases). CDR1 is DFQATT and CDR2 is SNEGSKA in the germline V gene (reference sequence). The V end lost 5 bases, the J end lost 0 bases, and 14 bases lay between the germline ends. There are 15 residues in the CDR3. In nucleotides, the CDR3 is TGCAGTGCTCGAGCGGGACATAGCTCCTACAATGAGCAGTTCTTC. Translating it yields CSARAGHSSYNEQFF.

V is TRBV25-1 and J is TRBJ1-5, with D tentatively TRBD1 (5 bases). The ends were cut back, 2 bases at V and 5 bases at J, with 7 bases in the middle. Germline loops: CDR1 MGHDK, CDR2 SYGVNS. The CDR3 spans 13 residues. DNA for the CDR3: TGTGCCAGCAGTGAAAGAGGGGATCAGCCCCAGCATTTT. Protein product: CASSERGDQPQHF.

The CDR3 sequence: CSVATGGIRETQYF. The DNA for the CDR3 is TGCAGCGTTGCCACAGGGGGCATAAGGGAGACCCAGTACTTC. The chain is built from TRBV29-1 and TRBJ2-5; 9 bases agree with TRBD1. Losses at the gene ends were 4 bases for V and 5 bases for J; bases not matched to a gene: 8. Germline CDR1 is SQVTM and CDR2 is ANQGSEA. The CDR3 covers 14 residues.

The gene calls are TRBV29-1 and TRBJ2-2; no firm D call. V was clipped by 5 bases and J by 0 bases, with 7 bases between them. The CDR3 runs 13 residues. Germline assignment: CDR1 SQVTM and CDR2 ANQGSEA. The CDR3 nucleotides read TGCAGCGTTAGACCGCCGAACACCGGGGAGCTGTTTTTT. Amino acid sequence: CSVRPPNTGELFF.

The chain joins TRBV12-3 or TRBV12-4 to TRBJ2-5; perhaps TRBD1 as D (5 bases). The CDR3 spans 13 residues. The ends were cut back, 8 bases at V and 5 bases at J, with 15 bases in the middle. In nucleotides, the CDR3 is TGTGCCAGCCTCGAACTTGGGGCGGAGACCCAGTACTTC. It translates to CASLELGAETQYF.

The chain employs TRBV28 and TRBJ1-5; D is ambiguous. V gave up 3 bases and J gave up 1 base, with 7 bases separating them. The CDR3 is 14 amino acids. Looked up from germline, CDR1 is MDHEN and CDR2 is SYDVKM. This CDR3 reads CASSFSRSNQPQHF. CDR3 nucleotide sequence: TGTGCCAGCAGTTTCTCTCGGAGCAATCAGCCCCAGCATTTT.

The chain has TRBV9 and TRBJ2-7; D may correspond to TRBD1 or TRBD2 (6 bases each). CDR3 length: 15 residues. Trimming took 4 bases from V and 0 from J, leaving 14 bases between them. Germline CDR1 is SGDLS and CDR2 is YYNGEE. The CDR3 DNA reads TGTGCCAGCAGCCCGACGGGGGCTATCTCCTACGAGCAGTACTTC. Protein product: CASSPTGAISYEQYF.

The chain couples TRBV3-1 to TRBJ2-7, with D perhaps matching TRBD2 (6 bases). The CDR3 has 15 amino acids. Germline assignment: CDR1 LGHDT and CDR2 YNNKEL (reference sequence). V was shortened by 1 base and J by 1 base, with 11 bases between the two germline ends. The CDR3 sequence is CASSQGIAVSYEQYF. For the CDR3, the DNA is TGTGCCAGCAGCCAAGGGATAGCGGTTTCCTACGAGCAGTACTTC.